A selection of T cell receptor beta chains follows, all from one sample in a study of T cell changes during pregnancy in multiple sclerosis. Assay: immunoSEQ multiplex PCR; the TCRdb copy retains only in-frame clones and omits some. The top ten hold about 10% of the sample, which has under 40,000 clones, roughly nine tenths seen once. This sample comprised CD8+ T cells from peripheral blood mononuclear cells, obtained before pregnancy. Every receptor here comes from a female donor with multiple sclerosis, enrolled in a pregnancy study. Both conserved end residues are part of each CDR3. The order of the fields is V gene, J gene, clone size, D gene, CDR3 DNA, CDR3 protein. D genes are given only for firm matches. Clone size is given for some rows only: seen once, a few or many times, or a class if the clone is expanded.

TRBV7-9	TRBJ2-5	-	TRBD1	TGTGCCAGCAGTGACAGGGTCGTGGAGACCCAGTACTTC	CASSDRVVETQYF
TRBV4-1	TRBJ2-3	-	-	TGCGCCAGCAGCCAAGGGCTGGGCACAGATACGCAGTATTTT	CASSQGLGTDTQYF
TRBV27	TRBJ2-3	-	-	TGTGCTGCTTCGGGGGGCGTCACAGATACGCAGTATTTT	CAASGGVTDTQYF
TRBV7-2	TRBJ2-1	once	-	TGTGCCAGCAGCTGGATTAGTCGGTCGGAGAACAATGAGCAGTTCTTC	CASSWISRSENNEQFF
TRBV19	TRBJ1-5	-	TRBD1	TGTGCCAGTAGACCGGACAGGTGGGAACAGCCCCAGCATTTT	CASRPDRWEQPQHF
TRBV20-1	TRBJ1-2	-	-	TGCAGTGAACAGCACCCGTATGGCTACACCTTC	CSEQHPYGYTF
TRBV7-8	TRBJ1-1	-	-	TGTGCCAGCAGCTTGGGGGGTGTTGTCGAATTCAACACTGAAGCTTTCTTT	CASSLGGVVEFNTEAFF
TRBV30	TRBJ1-1	-	-	TGTGCCTCCTCGGAAGGGGCTCAAGCTTTCTTT	CASSEGAQAFF
TRBV9	TRBJ2-1	-	-	TGTGCCAGCAGCGCCGACAATGAGCAGTTCTTC	CASSADNEQFF
TRBV11-2	TRBJ2-1	-	TRBD2	TGTGCCAGCAGCTTAGTAGGGACTAGCGGTACCTACAATGAGCAGTTCTTC	CASSLVGTSGTYNEQFF
TRBV18	TRBJ2-7	-	-	TGTGCCAGCTCACCACCGTTGACTTGGGGGCCCTACGAGCAGTACTTC	CASSPPLTWGPYEQYF
TRBV5-4	TRBJ1-2	-	-	TGTGCCAGCAGCTTTCAGGGTAATTCTGGCTACACCTTC	CASSFQGNSGYTF
TRBV2	TRBJ2-5	-	-	TGTGCCAGCAGTGATGGGAGGACAACCCAAGAGACCCAGTACTTC	CASSDGRTTQETQYF
TRBV19	TRBJ1-5	-	TRBD1	TGTGCTACGAGGACAGGGTCCAATCAGCCCCAGCATTTT	CATRTGSNQPQHF
TRBV19	TRBJ1-2	once	TRBD1	TGTGCCAGTAATCACCTAACAGGGGATCCTGGCTACACCTTC	CASNHLTGDPGYTF
TRBV27	TRBJ2-7	-	TRBD1	TGTGCCAGCAGTTCCGGGACAGCTAGATACGAGCAGTACTTC	CASSSGTARYEQYF
TRBV6-4	TRBJ2-2	-	-	TGTGCCAGCACCTCAGAGGGAGGCACCGGGGAGCTGTTTTTT	CASTSEGGTGELFF
TRBV29-1	TRBJ1-2	-	-	TGCAGCGTTGAAGATCTAACGTATGGCTACACCTTC	CSVEDLTYGYTF
TRBV7-9	TRBJ2-2	-	TRBD2	TGTGCCAGCAGCTCAGAAGGCAGACTAGCGGTGGCGGCCGGGGAGCTGTTTTTT	CASSSEGRLAVAAGELFF
TRBV7-9	TRBJ1-3	-	-	TGTGCCAGCAGCTTAGGATCGGTGTACTCTGGAAACACCATATATTTT	CASSLGSVYSGNTIYF
TRBV4-1	TRBJ1-3	-	-	TGCGCCAGCAGCCCCAGCGGGGACTCTGGAAACACCATATATTTT	CASSPSGDSGNTIYF
TRBV19	TRBJ1-3	once	TRBD1	TGTGCCAGTAGACTGGGAAGGACAGGAGGGATCTCTGGAAACACCATATATTTT	CASRLGRTGGISGNTIYF
TRBV7-9	TRBJ1-5	-	-	TGTGCCAGCAGCTTAGAGGGGTACAATCAGCCCCAGCATTTT	CASSLEGYNQPQHF
TRBV4-3	TRBJ2-7	-	TRBD2	TGCGCCAGCAGCCAGCTAGCGGGGGGTCTAGACGAGCAGTACTTC	CASSQLAGGLDEQYF
TRBV7-6	TRBJ1-5	-	-	TGTGCCAGCAGCTTATCGTCCGGGTCGGGTCAGCCCCAGCATTTT	CASSLSSGSGQPQHF
TRBV4-3	TRBJ1-6	medium-sized	TRBD1	TGCGCCAGCAGCCGTTTTCCGGGACAGGGGACATCACCCCTCCACTTT	CASSRFPGQGTSPLHF
TRBV6-5	TRBJ2-2	-	TRBD2	TGTGCCACGACTAGCGGGGGGACCAACACCGGGGAGCTGTTTTTT	CATTSGGTNTGELFF
TRBV7-2	TRBJ2-3	-	TRBD2	TGTGCCAGCAGCTTAGATCGGGGCGCGGGAGGGCCTGCCGATACGCAGTATTTT	CASSLDRGAGGPADTQYF
TRBV29-1	TRBJ2-3	-	-	TGCAGCGGGGCGGGGCCAGATACGCAGTATTTT	CSGAGPDTQYF
TRBV9	TRBJ1-4	-	-	TGTGCCAGCACCGGGGATGGCGGAGATGAAAAACTGTTTTTT	CASTGDGGDEKLFF
TRBV5-5	TRBJ2-1	-	TRBD1	TGTGCCAGCAGCTTGGACAGGGGGCTAGGGAATGAGCAGTTCTTC	CASSLDRGLGNEQFF
TRBV4-1	TRBJ2-7	-	TRBD1	TGCGCCAGCAGCCAAGAAGGGGGACAGTTCTACGAGCAGTACTTC	CASSQEGGQFYEQYF
TRBV19	TRBJ1-5	-	TRBD1	TGTGCCAGTAGTAGCGCAGGGGGCGGCAATCAGCCCCAGCATTTT	CASSSAGGGNQPQHF
TRBV10-2	TRBJ1-1	-	-	TGCGCCAGCAGTGAGTCGGCAGGGCTGAACACTGAAGCTTTCTTT	CASSESAGLNTEAFF
TRBV13	TRBJ1-1	-	-	TGTGCCAGCAGCGAGCGGAGGGCCGGGAACACTGAAGCTTTCTTT	CASSERRAGNTEAFF
TRBV7-7	TRBJ2-1	-	-	TGTGCCAGCAGCTCTCATTTGGGGAGCTCCTACAATGAGCAGTTCTTC	CASSSHLGSSYNEQFF
TRBV7-2	TRBJ2-1	-	-	TGTGCCAGCAGCTTAGTGCCGGGTAGAGAATACAATGAGCAGTTCTTC	CASSLVPGREYNEQFF
TRBV19	TRBJ1-1	-	-	TGTGCCAGTAGTATCAACAGCATGAACACTGAAGCTTTCTTT	CASSINSMNTEAFF
TRBV27	TRBJ1-5	-	TRBD1	TGTGCCAGCAGCGACAGGGTGGGATCGTATTTGAATCAGCCCCAGCATTTT	CASSDRVGSYLNQPQHF